This T cell receptor beta chain was identified during a study of CD8+ T cells in alopecia areata. Sequencing relied on a cDNA template that was reverse transcribed from extracted RNA. The assay was immunoSEQ multiplex PCR, and TCRdb's table has in-frame clones only and misses some. This sample has more than 200,000 clones, with about 68% found just once. This clone is a singleton in its sample. The receptor's source is a human donor with alopecia areata. Material: CD4+ T cells sorted from blood, obtained at week 0.

The CDR3, as DNA: TGTGCCAGCAGTGATCAGGGCATGAGCAATCAGCCCCAGCATTTT. This sequence encodes CASSDQGMSNQPQHF. The V gene is TRBV2, the J gene TRBJ1-5; a weak D match, TRBD1 (5 bases). Germline values: CDR1 SNHLY, CDR2 FYNNEI. The CDR3 totals 15 residues. Trimming left V 3 bases short and J 1 base short, with 10 bases between.